These 27 T cell receptor beta chains were sequenced from one sample in a study of response to subunit inactivated influenza vaccine. MiXCR, applied by TCRdb to the RT-PCR reads, yields one record per CDR3 protein. This table has about 540,000 distinct CDR3 sequences, around a quarter appearing once. This sample also belongs to another study, concerning T cells expressing NK-cell markers. That study adds: What made the TCR beta cDNA was 5'RACE template switching with UMIs.

The source was CD4+ T cells sorted from PBMCs, collected 12 days after vaccination. The receptors shown here come from a man aged 50 or older who received an inactivated influenza vaccine.

This clonotype was recorded once. The CDR3 spells CASASPSLYEQYF. The CDR3 DNA sequence: TGTGCCAGCGCGAGCCCTTCTCTTTACGAGCAGTACTTC. The rearrangement uses TRBV7-2 and TRBJ2-7; D gene unclear. V lost 8 bases and J 4 bases, leaving 15 bases between the germline ends. The CDR3 covers 13 residues. Germline V lookup: CDR1 SGHTA, CDR2 FQGNSA.

CDR3 in amino acids: CASTKGGTYEQYF. The CDR3 DNA follows: TGTGCCAGCACCAAGGGAGGGACCTACGAGCAGTACTTC. The chain employs TRBV12-3 or TRBV12-4 and TRBJ2-7, with TRBD2 matching 7 bases. The CDR3 totals 13 residues. Losses at the gene ends were 7 bases for V and 2 bases for J; bases not matched to a gene: 5.

The chain couples TRBV5-6 to TRBJ1-1, with D possibly matching TRBD1 (5 bases). Trimming took 4 bases from V and 6 from J, leaving 7 bases between them. Germline CDR1 is SGHDT and CDR2 is YYEEEE. CDR3 size: 11 residues. The CDR3 loop reads CASSRDAEAFF. For the CDR3, the DNA is TGTGCCAGCAGCCGGGACGCTGAAGCTTTCTTT.

In its sample, this clonotype was seen a few times. The chain links TRBV7-2 to TRBJ1-2, with TRBD1 identical over 8 bases. In germline, CDR1 is SGHTA, CDR2 FQGNSA. CDR3 size: 14 residues. Germline trimming cut 5 bases from V and 8 bases from J; bases unmatched to any gene: 10. CDR3 loop: CASSQLQGGRGYTF. As DNA, the CDR3 is TGTGCCAGCAGCCAACTACAGGGGGGGCGAGGCTACACCTTC. Supplemented by reference TRBV7-2 and TRBJ1-2, the full variable domain reads GAGVSQSPSNKVTEKGKDVELRCDPISGHTALYWYRQSLGQGLEFLIYFQGNSAPDKSGLPSDRFSAERTGGSVSTLTIQRTQQEDSAVYLCASSQLQGGRGYTFGSGTRLTVV.

The V gene is TRBV7-9, the J gene TRBJ2-3; 9 bases fit TRBD1. Germline V CDR1 and CDR2: SEHNR, FQNEAQ (reference sequence). Germline trimming cut 3 bases from V and 4 bases from J; bases unmatched to any gene: 5. This CDR3 comprises 15 residues. The CDR3 region is CASSFGQGIADTQYF. CDR3 nucleotides: TGTGCCAGCAGCTTCGGACAGGGGATAGCAGATACGCAGTATTTT.

The chain employs TRBV21-1 and TRBJ2-7; the table gives TRBD2 as D, unverified against the DNA. TRBV21-1 is described as a pseudogene. This CDR3 has 20 residues. The CDR3 bases are TGTGCCAGCAGCAAAATATCCCACGTTGAGGCTAGCGGGAGGGACTACGAGCAGTACTTC. Encoded protein: CASSKISHVEASGRDYEQYF.

This clonotype was recorded a few times. This chain links TRBV11-2 with TRBJ2-3; 11 nucleotides align to TRBD2. Germline-derived CDR1 and CDR2 are SGHAT and FQNNGV. There are 17 residues in the CDR3. V shed 4 bases, J shed 1 base, and the junction held 7 bases outside the gene matches. CDR3 nucleotide sequence: TGTGCCAGCAGCTCCCCCCCGACTAGCGGGGGCACAGATACGCAGTATTTT. It is translated as CASSSPPTSGGTDTQYF.

The chain couples TRBV24-1 to TRBJ2-1, with D perhaps TRBD1 (6 bases). CDR1 and CDR2 (germline): KGHDR, SFDVKD. The CDR3 sequence is 16 residues long. V was trimmed by 1 base and J by 3 bases, leaving 12 bases between them. The CDR3 is CATSDFRGPGYNEQFF. CDR3 bases: TGTGCCACCAGTGATTTCAGGGGTCCAGGCTACAATGAGCAGTTCTTC.

The CDR3 loop reads CACLRDRATYEQYF. The CDR3 DNA is TGTGCCTGCCTCCGGGACAGGGCCACCTACGAGCAGTACTTC. The chain joins TRBV6-2 or TRBV6-3 to TRBJ2-7; 9 bases match TRBD1. With V trimmed by 11 bases and J by 2 bases, 10 bases remained unmatched. Germline lookup yields CDR1 MNHEY and CDR2 SVGEGT. This CDR3 spans 14 amino acids.

The rearrangement uses TRBV20-1 and TRBJ2-1; D unclear. V lost 3 bases, J lost 0 bases, and 9 bases lay in between. CDR1 is DFQATT and CDR2 is SNEGSKA in the germline V gene (reference sequence). This CDR3 is 14 amino acids long. CDR3 sequence reads: CSASSRSSYNEQFF. The CDR3 region has the DNA TGCAGTGCTAGTTCCAGATCCTCCTACAATGAGCAGTTCTTC.

This clonotype was seen a few times. The chain is built from TRBV7-9 and TRBJ1-1; D remains ambiguous. The CDR3 is made up of 14 amino acids. CDR1 is SEHNR and CDR2 is FQNEAQ in the germline V gene (reference sequence). V lost 2 bases, J lost 4 bases, and 11 bases lay in between. The CDR3 DNA follows: TGTGCCAGCAGCTTACTGCAGAGAGGCACTGAAGCTTTCTTT. It is translated as CASSLLQRGTEAFF.

The chain combines TRBV7-2 with TRBJ2-5; tentatively, D is TRBD1 (5 bases). Germline CDR1 reads SGHTA; CDR2 reads FQGNSA. The CDR3 extends over 15 amino acids. V lost 2 bases to trimming and J lost 4 bases, with 14 bases between them. The CDR3 bases are TGTGCCAGCAGCTTAACCCCAGGGTTACCAGAGACCCAGTACTTC. This encodes CASSLTPGLPETQYF. Supplemented by reference TRBV7-2 and TRBJ2-5, the full variable domain reads GAGVSQSPSNKVTEKGKDVELRCDPISGHTALYWYRQSLGQGLEFLIYFQGNSAPDKSGLPSDRFSAERTGGSVSTLTIQRTQQEDSAVYLCASSLTPGLPETQYFGPGTRLLVL.

This rearrangement joins TRBV20-1 to TRBJ2-3; the match to TRBD2 covers 9 bases. Germline lookup yields CDR1 DFQATT and CDR2 SNEGSKA (reference sequence). This CDR3 has 15 amino acids. V lost 3 bases and J lost 2; bases outside the gene matches: 6. This chain's CDR3 is CSASSGSGVTDTQYF. As DNA, the CDR3 is TGCAGTGCTAGTAGCGGGAGTGGGGTCACAGATACGCAGTATTTT.

This clonotype was recorded at least ten times. This chain joins TRBV7-2 and TRBJ1-5; a possible D gene is TRBD1 (5 bases). There are 15 residues in the CDR3. Germline loops: CDR1 SGHTA, CDR2 FQGNSA. Between the trimmed V and J ends, which lost 0 bases and 6 bases, there was a span of 12 bases. The CDR3 here is CASSLAGQGGQPQHF. Written as DNA, the CDR3 is TGTGCCAGCAGCTTAGCAGGGCAGGGCGGTCAGCCCCAGCATTTT.

The V gene is TRBV12-3 or TRBV12-4, the J gene TRBJ2-1; tentatively, D is TRBD2 (6 bases). This CDR3 has 14 amino acids. V dropped 5 bases and J dropped 7 bases, with 15 bases sitting between them. CDR3 region: CASSRSGTPNEQFF. The CDR3 coding sequence is TGTGCCAGCAGTCGATCCGGGACTCCTAATGAGCAGTTCTTC.

This clonotype showed up many times. The CDR3 reads CASSQDNTPRVEGYTF. The CDR3 DNA is TGCGCCAGCAGCCAAGATAACACCCCTAGGGTTGAAGGCTACACCTTC. J is TRBJ1-2 and V is TRBV4-3; unclear D gene. V dropped 0 bases and J dropped 8 bases, with 19 bases sitting between them. This CDR3 contains 16 residues. Germline loops: CDR1 LGHNA, CDR2 YSLEER.

This clonotype was found a few times. V gene TRBV5-1 combines with J gene TRBJ2-5; D unresolved. CDR1 and CDR2 (germline): SGHRS, YFSETQ. V lost 0 bases and J lost 1, with 7 bases in between. This CDR3 contains 14 residues. CDR3 nucleotides: TGCGCCAGCAGCTTGGCAGCCCTCCAAGAGACCCAGTACTTC. This codes for CASSLAALQETQYF.

The chain carries TRBV4-1 and TRBJ1-4; D is ambiguous. V dropped 2 bases and J dropped 17 bases, with 21 bases sitting between them. CDR3 length: 14 residues. Germline lookup yields CDR1 MGHRA and CDR2 YSYEKL. DNA for the CDR3: TGCGCCAGCAGCCAAAGTCCGTTGGGAGGGTCGCGTTTTTTT. This sequence encodes CASSQSPLGGSRFF.

The rearrangement uses TRBV5-1 and TRBJ1-5; D is unresolved. Germline V gives CDR1 SGHRS, CDR2 YFSETQ. CDR3 length: 15 amino acids. Deletions cut 4 bases from V and 3 bases from J, with 14 bases between. This chain's CDR3 is CASSISGVANQPQHF. CDR3 in DNA: TGCGCCAGCAGCATCTCCGGGGTGGCCAATCAGCCCCAGCATTTT.

Note on this clonotype: Relative to the germline gene, one junction end is altered; a read error may explain this. V and J are TRBV6-5 and TRBJ2-6; tentatively, D is TRBD1 (5 bases). Germline V CDR1 and CDR2: MNHEY, SVGAGI. The CDR3 has 17 residues. CDR3 in amino acids: CASSYLIRFTGANALTF. The DNA of the CDR3 is TGTGCCAGCAGTTACTTAATTCGGTTCACTGGGGCCAACGCCCTGACTTTC.

In DNA form, the CDR3 reads TGTGCCAGCAGTGTTGAAGGGGGCGGCCACGAGCAGTACTTC. Translation gives CASSVEGGGHEQYF. The chain couples TRBV2 to TRBJ2-7, with 7 bases identical to TRBD1. Germline V CDR1 and CDR2: SNHLY, FYNNEI. V lost 4 bases to trimming and J lost 5 bases; unmatched junction nucleotides: 8. This CDR3 region has 14 residues.

The table lists this clonotype with a few counts. The chain has TRBV7-2 and TRBJ1-2; no firm D call. Trimming pared 0 bases from V and 4 bases from J, leaving 12 bases between. CDR3 length: 15 amino acids. The germline V gene encodes CDR1 SGHTA and CDR2 FQGNSA. The CDR3 is CASSLATRATYGYTF. The CDR3 nucleotides are TGTGCCAGCAGCTTAGCTACACGGGCGACCTATGGCTACACCTTC. Variable domain in full (rest from reference TRBV7-2 and TRBJ1-2): GAGVSQSPSNKVTEKGKDVELRCDPISGHTALYWYRQSLGQGLEFLIYFQGNSAPDKSGLPSDRFSAERTGGSVSTLTIQRTQQEDSAVYLCASSLATRATYGYTFGSGTRLTVV.

The chain recombines TRBV6-5 with TRBJ2-1; TRBD1 or TRBD2 may be the D gene (5 bases each). Per germline, CDR1 MNHEY and CDR2 SVGAGI. Trimming stripped 0 bases from V and 5 bases from J, with 11 bases between. There are 15 residues in the CDR3. The CDR3 spells CASSYSSGQHNEQFF. The CDR3 DNA reads TGTGCCAGCAGTTACTCCTCGGGGCAGCACAATGAGCAGTTCTTC.

This clonotype was observed a handful of times. The DNA for the CDR3 is TGCAGTGCCAGGGGGGGACTCACCGGGGAGCTGTTTTTT. Its protein product is CSARGGLTGELFF. The chain combines TRBV20-1 with TRBJ2-2, with D perhaps being TRBD1 or TRBD2 (7 bases each). The CDR3 has 13 residues. V gave up 6 bases and J gave up 4 bases, with 12 bases separating them. The germline gives CDR1 DFQATT, CDR2 SNEGSKA (reference sequence).

The V and J genes are TRBV2 and TRBJ2-5, with 7 bases fitting TRBD2. Germline loops: CDR1 SNHLY, CDR2 FYNNEI. J lost 4 bases, V lost 4 bases, and 3 bases had no gene match. The CDR3 runs 13 residues. CDR3: CASSGEGRETQYF. Written as DNA, the CDR3 is TGTGCCAGCAGTGGGGAGGGGAGAGAGACCCAGTACTTC.

The genes are TRBV10-3 and TRBJ2-5; possible D gene TRBD2, 6 bases. The CDR3 sequence is 13 residues long. Per germline, CDR1 ENHRY and CDR2 SYGVKD. Trimming took off 6 bases at V and 3 bases at J, with 11 bases between the two ends. This CDR3 reads CAISQGGKETQYF. CDR3 in DNA: TGTGCCATCAGCCAGGGCGGGAAAGAGACCCAGTACTTC.

The chain combines TRBV7-9 with TRBJ2-2, with TRBD1 matching over 10 bases. The CDR3 runs to 15 residues. The V gene's germline CDR1 is SEHNR and CDR2 FQNEAQ (reference sequence). With 5 bases clipped from V and 7 bases from J, the junction kept 7 bases outside the gene matches. The chain's CDR3 is CASSPRGQGHGELFF. The CDR3 DNA follows: TGTGCCAGCAGCCCAAGGGGACAGGGGCACGGGGAGCTGTTTTTT.